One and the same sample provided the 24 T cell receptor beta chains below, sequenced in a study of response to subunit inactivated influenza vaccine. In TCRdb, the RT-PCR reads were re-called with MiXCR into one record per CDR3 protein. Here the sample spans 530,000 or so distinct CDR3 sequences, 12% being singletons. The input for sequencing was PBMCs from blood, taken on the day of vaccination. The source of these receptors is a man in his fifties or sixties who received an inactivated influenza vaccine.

CDR3 DNA: TGCGCCAGCAGCCAAGTAGATATAGTCTCCTACAATGAGCAGTTCTTC. This encodes CASSQVDIVSYNEQFF. This chain links TRBV4-1 with TRBJ2-1; D call uncertain. V was pared by 1 base and J by 0 bases, with 10 bases between. Germline V gene data show CDR1 as MGHRA and CDR2 as YSYEKL. The CDR3 has 16 amino acids.

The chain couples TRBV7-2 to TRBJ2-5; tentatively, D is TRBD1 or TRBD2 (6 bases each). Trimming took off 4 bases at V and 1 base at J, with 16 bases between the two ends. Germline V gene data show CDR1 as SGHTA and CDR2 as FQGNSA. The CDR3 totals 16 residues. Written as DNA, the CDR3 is TGTGCCAGCAGCTGGGGGGCGGTTAGCGGCCAAGAGACCCAGTACTTC. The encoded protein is CASSWGAVSGQETQYF. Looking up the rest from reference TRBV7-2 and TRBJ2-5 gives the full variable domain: GAGVSQSPSNKVTEKGKDVELRCDPISGHTALYWYRQSLGQGLEFLIYFQGNSAPDKSGLPSDRFSAERTGGSVSTLTIQRTQQEDSAVYLCASSWGAVSGQETQYFGPGTRLLVL.

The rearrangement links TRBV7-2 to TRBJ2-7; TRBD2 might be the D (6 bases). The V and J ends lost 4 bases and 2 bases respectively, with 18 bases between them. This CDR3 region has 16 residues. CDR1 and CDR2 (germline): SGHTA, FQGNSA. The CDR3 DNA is TGTGCCAGCAGCTGGCCGGTGGGACTTACTACCTACGAGCAGTACTTC. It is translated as CASSWPVGLTTYEQYF.

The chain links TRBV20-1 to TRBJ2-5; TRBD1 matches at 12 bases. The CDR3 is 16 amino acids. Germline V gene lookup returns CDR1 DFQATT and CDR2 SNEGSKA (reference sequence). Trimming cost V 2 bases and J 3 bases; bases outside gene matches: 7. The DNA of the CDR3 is TGCAGTGCTAGACTTATAGGGACAGGGGGCGAAGAGACCCAGTACTTC. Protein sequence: CSARLIGTGGEETQYF.

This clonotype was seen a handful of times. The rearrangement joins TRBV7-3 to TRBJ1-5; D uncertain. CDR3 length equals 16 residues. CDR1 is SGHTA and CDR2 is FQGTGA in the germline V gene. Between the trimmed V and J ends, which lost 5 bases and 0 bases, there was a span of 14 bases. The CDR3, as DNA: TGTGCCAGCAGCATACCCCAGACCGCTAGCAATCAGCCCCAGCATTTT. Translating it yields CASSIPQTASNQPQHF.

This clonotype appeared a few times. The CDR3 protein is CASSLWSGGAGTDTQYF. In DNA form, the CDR3 reads TGTGCCAGCAGTTTATGGAGCGGGGGGGCCGGCACAGATACGCAGTATTTT. This sequence joins TRBV5-4 and TRBJ2-3, with 10 bases fitting TRBD2. J was trimmed by 1 base and V by 5 bases; bases with no gene match: 10. CDR1 is SGHNT, CDR2 YYREEE, per germline (reference sequence). The CDR3 has 17 amino acids. The full variable domain, completed using reference TRBV5-4 and TRBJ2-3, is ETGVTQSPTHLIKTRGQQVTLRCSSQSGHNTVSWYQQALGQGPQFIFQYYREEENGRGNFPPRFSGLQFPNYSSELNVNALELDDSALYLCASSLWSGGAGTDTQYFGPGTRLTVL.

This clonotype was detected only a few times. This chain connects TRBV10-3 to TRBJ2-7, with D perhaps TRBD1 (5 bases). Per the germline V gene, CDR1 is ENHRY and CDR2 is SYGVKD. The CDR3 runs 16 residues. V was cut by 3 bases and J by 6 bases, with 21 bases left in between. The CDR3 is CAISEGRRQSSGEQYF. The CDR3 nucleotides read TGTGCCATCAGTGAAGGGCGGAGACAGTCGTCTGGCGAGCAGTACTTC.

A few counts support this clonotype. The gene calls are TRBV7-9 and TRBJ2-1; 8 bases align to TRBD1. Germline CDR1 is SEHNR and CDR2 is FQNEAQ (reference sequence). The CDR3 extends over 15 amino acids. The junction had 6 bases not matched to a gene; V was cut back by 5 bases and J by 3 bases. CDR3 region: CASSADRGVYNEQFF. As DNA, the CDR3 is TGTGCCAGCAGCGCAGACAGGGGAGTCTACAATGAGCAGTTCTTC. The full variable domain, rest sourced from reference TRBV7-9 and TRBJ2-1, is DTGVSQNPRHKITKRGQNVTFRCDPISEHNRLYWYRQTLGQGPEFLTYFQNEAQLEKSRLLSDRFSAERPKGSFSTLEIQRTEQGDSAMYLCASSADRGVYNEQFFGPGTRLTVL.

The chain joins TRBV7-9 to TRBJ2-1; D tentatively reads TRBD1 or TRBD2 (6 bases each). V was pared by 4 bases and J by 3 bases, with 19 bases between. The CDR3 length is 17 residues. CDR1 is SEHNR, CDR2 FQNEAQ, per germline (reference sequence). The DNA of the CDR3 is TGTGCCAGCAGCTCGTCAGGAGGGGGGTCCCGCTACAATGAGCAGTTCTTC. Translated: CASSSSGGGSRYNEQFF.

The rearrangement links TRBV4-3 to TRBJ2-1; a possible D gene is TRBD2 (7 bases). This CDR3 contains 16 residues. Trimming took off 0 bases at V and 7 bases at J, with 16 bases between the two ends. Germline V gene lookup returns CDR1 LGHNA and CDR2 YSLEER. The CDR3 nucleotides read TGCGCCAGCAGCCAAGATGAGGGGGGGGGCCGGAATGAGCAGTTCTTC. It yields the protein CASSQDEGGGRNEQFF.

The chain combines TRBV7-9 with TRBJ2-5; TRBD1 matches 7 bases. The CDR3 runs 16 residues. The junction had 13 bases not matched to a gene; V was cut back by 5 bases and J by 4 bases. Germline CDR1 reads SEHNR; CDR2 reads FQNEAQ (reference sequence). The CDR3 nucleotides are TGTGCCAGCAGCACCGGACAGGCCCCCGGGGTAGAGACCCAGTACTTC. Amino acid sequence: CASSTGQAPGVETQYF.

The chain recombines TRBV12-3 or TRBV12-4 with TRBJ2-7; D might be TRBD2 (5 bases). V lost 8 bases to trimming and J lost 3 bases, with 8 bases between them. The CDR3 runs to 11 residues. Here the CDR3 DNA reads TGTGCCAGCGCCCGGGACTACGAGCAGTACTTC. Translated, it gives CASARDYEQYF.

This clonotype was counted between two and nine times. This chain's CDR3 is CASSTGDRVEQPQHF. The DNA of the CDR3 is TGTGCCAGCAGCACGGGGGACAGGGTAGAGCAGCCCCAGCATTTT. The gene calls are TRBV7-6 and TRBJ1-5, with 9 bases lining up with TRBD1. Germline V gene data show CDR1 as SGHVS and CDR2 as FNYEAQ. This CDR3 region has 15 residues. With V trimmed by 5 bases and J by 7 bases, 9 bases remained unmatched.

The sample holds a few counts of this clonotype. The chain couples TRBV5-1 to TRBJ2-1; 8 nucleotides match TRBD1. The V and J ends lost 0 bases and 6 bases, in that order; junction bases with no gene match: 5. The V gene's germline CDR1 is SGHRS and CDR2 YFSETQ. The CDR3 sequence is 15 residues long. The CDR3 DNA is TGCGCCAGCAGCTTGGTACAGGGGGTTAGCAATGAGCAGTTCTTC. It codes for CASSLVQGVSNEQFF.

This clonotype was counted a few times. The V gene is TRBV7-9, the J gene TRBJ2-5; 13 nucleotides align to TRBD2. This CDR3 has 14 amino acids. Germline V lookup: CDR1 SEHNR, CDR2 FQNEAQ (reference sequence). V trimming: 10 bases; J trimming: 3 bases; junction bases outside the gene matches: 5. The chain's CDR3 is CATRTSGSKETQYF. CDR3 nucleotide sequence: TGTGCCACCCGGACTAGCGGGAGCAAAGAGACCCAGTACTTC.

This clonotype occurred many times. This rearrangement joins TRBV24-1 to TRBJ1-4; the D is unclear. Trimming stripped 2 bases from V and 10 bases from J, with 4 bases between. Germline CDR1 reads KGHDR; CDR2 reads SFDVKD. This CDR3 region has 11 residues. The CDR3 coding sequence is TGTGCCACCAGTGATTCTGGAAAACTGTTTTTT. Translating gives CATSDSGKLFF.

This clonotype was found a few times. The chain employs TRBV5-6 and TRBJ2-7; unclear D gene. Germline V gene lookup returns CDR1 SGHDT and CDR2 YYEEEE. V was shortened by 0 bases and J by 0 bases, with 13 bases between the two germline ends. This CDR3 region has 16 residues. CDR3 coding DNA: TGTGCCAGCAGCTTGGTTTTCAGTAGTATCTCCTACGAGCAGTACTTC. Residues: CASSLVFSSISYEQYF.

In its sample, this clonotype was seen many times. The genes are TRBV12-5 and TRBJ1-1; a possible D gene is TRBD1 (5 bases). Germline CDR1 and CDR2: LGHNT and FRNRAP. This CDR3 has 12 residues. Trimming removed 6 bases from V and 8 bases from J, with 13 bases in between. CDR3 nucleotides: TGTGCTAGTGGGTACGTGGGGCAGGAAGCTTTCTTT. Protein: CASGYVGQEAFF.

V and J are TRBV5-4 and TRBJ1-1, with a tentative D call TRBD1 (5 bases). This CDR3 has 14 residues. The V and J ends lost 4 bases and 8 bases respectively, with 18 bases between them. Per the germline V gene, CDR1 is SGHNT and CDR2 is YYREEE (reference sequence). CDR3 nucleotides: TGTGCCAGCAGCATAACTAGGGGTGGCGGGGAAGCTTTCTTT. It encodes CASSITRGGGEAFF.

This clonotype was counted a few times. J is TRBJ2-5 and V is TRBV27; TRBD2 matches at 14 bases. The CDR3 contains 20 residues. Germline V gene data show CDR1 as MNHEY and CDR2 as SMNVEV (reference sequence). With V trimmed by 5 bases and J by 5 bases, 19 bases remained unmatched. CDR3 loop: CASSQWSYRGLAGESETQYF. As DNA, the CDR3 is TGTGCCAGCAGTCAGTGGTCCTATCGGGGACTAGCGGGAGAATCGGAGACCCAGTACTTC.

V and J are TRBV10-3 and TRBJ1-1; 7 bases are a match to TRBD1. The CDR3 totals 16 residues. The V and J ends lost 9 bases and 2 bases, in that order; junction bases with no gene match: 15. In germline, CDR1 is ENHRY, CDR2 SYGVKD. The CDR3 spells CAISRQGGLGNTEAFF. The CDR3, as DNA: TGTGCCATTTCCCGACAGGGAGGCCTGGGTAACACTGAAGCTTTCTTT.

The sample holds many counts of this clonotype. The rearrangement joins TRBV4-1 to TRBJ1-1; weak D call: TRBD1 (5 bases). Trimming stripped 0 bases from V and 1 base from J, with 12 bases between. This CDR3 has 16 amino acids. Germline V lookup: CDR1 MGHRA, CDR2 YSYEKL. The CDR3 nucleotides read TGCGCCAGCAGCCAAGATCGTTGGCAGGGGAACACTGAAGCTTTCTTT. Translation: CASSQDRWQGNTEAFF.

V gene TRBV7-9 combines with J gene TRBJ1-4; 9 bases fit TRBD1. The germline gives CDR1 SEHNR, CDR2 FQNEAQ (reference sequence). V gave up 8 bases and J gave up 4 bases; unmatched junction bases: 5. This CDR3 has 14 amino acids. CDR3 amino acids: CASGGTGNNEKLFF. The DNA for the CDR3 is TGTGCCAGCGGAGGGACAGGGAATAATGAAAAACTGTTTTTT.

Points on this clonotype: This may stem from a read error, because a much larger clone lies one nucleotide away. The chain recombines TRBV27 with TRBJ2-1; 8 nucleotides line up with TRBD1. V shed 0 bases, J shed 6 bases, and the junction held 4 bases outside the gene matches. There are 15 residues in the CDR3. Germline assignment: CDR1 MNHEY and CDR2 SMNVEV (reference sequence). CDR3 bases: TGTGCCAGCAGTTTATCGAGGACAGGGAGCAATGAGCAGTTCTTC. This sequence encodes CASSLSRTGSNEQFF.